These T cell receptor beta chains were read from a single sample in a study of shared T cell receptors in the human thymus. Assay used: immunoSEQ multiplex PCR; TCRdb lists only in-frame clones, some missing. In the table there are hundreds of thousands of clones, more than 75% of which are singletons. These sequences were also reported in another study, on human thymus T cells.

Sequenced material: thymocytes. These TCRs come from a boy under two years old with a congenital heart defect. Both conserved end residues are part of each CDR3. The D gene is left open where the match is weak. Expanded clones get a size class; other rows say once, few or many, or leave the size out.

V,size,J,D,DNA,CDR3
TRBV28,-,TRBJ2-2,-,TGTGCCAGCAGTTTGGGGCAGGGGTACACCGGGGAGCTGTTTTTT,CASSLGQGYTGELFF
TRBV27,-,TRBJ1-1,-,TGTGCCAGCAGTTTAGAGCCCAACCAGAACACTGAAGCTTTCTTT,CASSLEPNQNTEAFF
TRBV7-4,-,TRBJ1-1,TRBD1,TGTGCCAGCAGCTTAGATCACAGGGGTTTGGGAATTCTTGGCACTGAAGCTTTCTTT,CASSLDHRGLGILGTEAFF
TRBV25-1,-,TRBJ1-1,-,TGTGCCAGCAGTCCACAGACAGGTCTGATTATGAACACTGAAGCTTTCTTT,CASSPQTGLIMNTEAFF
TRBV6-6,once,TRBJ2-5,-,TGTGCCAGCAGTTACTCGAGGACAGACCAAGAGACCCAGTACTTC,CASSYSRTDQETQYF
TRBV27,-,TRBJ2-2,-,TGTGCCAGCAGCGGGGACAAGGGGAACACCGGGGAGCTGTTTTTT,CASSGDKGNTGELFF
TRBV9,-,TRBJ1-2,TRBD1,TGTGCCAGCAGCACCTACAGGGGCTTTTATGGCTACACCTTC,CASSTYRGFYGYTF
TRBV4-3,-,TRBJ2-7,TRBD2,TGCGCCAGCAGCCCCAACATAGATCTAGCGGGAGTCTACGAGCAGTACTTC,CASSPNIDLAGVYEQYF
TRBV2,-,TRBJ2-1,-,TGTGCCAGCAGTGAAGGCCGCTCGGGAGATCGAAATGAGCAGTTCTTC,CASSEGRSGDRNEQFF
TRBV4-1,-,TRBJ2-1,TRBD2,TGCGCCAGCAGCCTCCGCACGAGCGGGGGGCCACGAGAATTGAATGAGCAGTTCTTC,CASSLRTSGGPRELNEQFF
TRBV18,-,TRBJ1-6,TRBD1,TGTGCCAGCTCCCGGGGGACAGGGACAGGCAATTCACCCCTCCACTTT,CASSRGTGTGNSPLHF
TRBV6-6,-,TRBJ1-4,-,TGTGCCAGCAGTAGGGGACTGGGCCTGGCTGAAAAACTGTTTTTT,CASSRGLGLAEKLFF
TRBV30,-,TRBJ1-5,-,TGTGCCTGGAGTGCTGCGGTAGAAGGGCCCCAGCATTTT,CAWSAAVEGPQHF
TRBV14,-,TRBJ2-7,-,TGTGCCAGCAGCCGAATAACAGGGCACGTCAAAGCCTACGAGCAGTACTTC,CASSRITGHVKAYEQYF
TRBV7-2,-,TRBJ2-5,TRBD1,TGTGCCAGCAGCTTCCCGGGACAGCGACCGAAAGAGACCCAGTACTTC,CASSFPGQRPKETQYF
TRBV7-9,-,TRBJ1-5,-,TGTGCCAGCGCCGAGACGGGGATAAATCAGCCCCAGCATTTT,CASAETGINQPQHF
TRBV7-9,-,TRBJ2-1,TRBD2,TGTGCCAGCAGCTTAGCGGGCGGGGGAACTAGCGGGAGCCACAATGAGCAGTTCTTC,CASSLAGGGTSGSHNEQFF
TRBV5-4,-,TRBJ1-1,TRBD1,TGTGCCAGCAGCTTCGCGTCAGACAGGGGGACTGAAGCTTTCTTT,CASSFASDRGTEAFF
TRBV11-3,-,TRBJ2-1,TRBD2,TGTGCCAGCAGCTCCTCCAGCGGGACTCTATACAATGAGCAGTTCTTC,CASSSSSGTLYNEQFF
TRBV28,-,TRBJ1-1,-,TGTGCCAGCACCCTACGGGGGGGTAACACTGAAGCTTTCTTT,CASTLRGGNTEAFF
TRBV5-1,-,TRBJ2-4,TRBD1,TGCGCCAGCCGGGACAGGGAAAACATTCAGTACTTC,CASRDRENIQYF
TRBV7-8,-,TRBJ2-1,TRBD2,TGTGCCAGCAGCTGGCACTGGACTAGCGGGGGGGCATACAATGAGCAGTTCTTC,CASSWHWTSGGAYNEQFF
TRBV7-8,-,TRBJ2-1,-,TGTGCCAGCAGCTCCCCTGAAGCGGACCGCTACAATGAGCAGTTCTTC,CASSSPEADRYNEQFF
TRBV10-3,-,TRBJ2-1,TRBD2,TGTGCCATCAGTTTAGCGGGGGGGGAGCAGTTCTTC,CAISLAGGEQFF
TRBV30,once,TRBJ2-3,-,TGTGCCTGGAGTCAGCGGAAGCCCCCAGATACGCAGTATTTT,CAWSQRKPPDTQYF
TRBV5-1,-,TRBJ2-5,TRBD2,TGCGCCAGCAGCTTGGGGACTAGCGGGGTCGAAGAGACCCAGTACTTC,CASSLGTSGVEETQYF
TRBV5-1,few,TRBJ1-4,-,TGCGCCAGCAGCTTGGGGTCCAGGGGTTTACTTGAGAAACTGTTTTTT,CASSLGSRGLLEKLFF
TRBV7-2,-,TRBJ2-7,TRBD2,TGTGCCAGCAGCCCTGGACTAGCGGGATGCGAGCAGTACTTC,CASSPGLAGCEQYF
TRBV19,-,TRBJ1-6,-,TGTGCCACCTCAGTGAGACAGCTCTCACCCCTCCACTTT,CATSVRQLSPLHF
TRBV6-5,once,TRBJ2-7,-,TGTGCCAGCAGTTACGGGGACAAAGCCTACGAGCAGTACTTC,CASSYGDKAYEQYF
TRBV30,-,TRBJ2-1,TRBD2,TGTGCCTGGAGCTTGAACAGCGGGAGTGGCAATGAGCAGTTCTTC,CAWSLNSGSGNEQFF
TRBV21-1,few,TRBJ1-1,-,TGTGCCAGCAGCAAAGGGGGGACAGTGGACACTGAAGCTTTCTTT,CASSKGGTVDTEAFF
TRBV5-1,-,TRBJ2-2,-,TGCGCCAGCAGCTTACTTCGGACAGAGCACACCGGGGAGCTGTTTTTT,CASSLLRTEHTGELFF
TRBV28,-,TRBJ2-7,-,TGTGCCAGCAGTTTAGTCAGGGACTACGAGCAGTACTTC,CASSLVRDYEQYF
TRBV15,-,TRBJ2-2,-,TGTGCCACCAGCAGAGCGATCCCGAATTATACTAGGGCTAACACCGGGGAGCTGTTTTTT,CATSRAIPNYTRANTGELFF
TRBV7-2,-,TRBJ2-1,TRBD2,TGTGCCAGCAGCTTATCGGGGGGTGGTTACAATGAGCAGTTCTTC,CASSLSGGGYNEQFF
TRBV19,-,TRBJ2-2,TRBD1,TGTGCCAGTAGTATCGCCGGGACAGGGGGAGGCACCGGGGAGCTGTTTTTT,CASSIAGTGGGTGELFF
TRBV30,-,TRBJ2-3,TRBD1,TGTGCCTGGAGTGCGGGACAGGGGGCCCCAGATACGCAGTATTTT,CAWSAGQGAPDTQYF
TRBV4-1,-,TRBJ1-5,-,TGCGCCAGCAGCCAAGACCGAAACGGGAGCAATCAGCCCCAGCATTTT,CASSQDRNGSNQPQHF
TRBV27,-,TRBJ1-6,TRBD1,TGTGCCAGCAGTCACAGAAAACGGAGACAGGGGCGAAATTCACCCCTCCACTTT,CASSHRKRRQGRNSPLHF
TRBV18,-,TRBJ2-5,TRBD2,TGTGCCAGCTCACCCCAACTAGCGGTCCAAGAGACCCAGTACTTC,CASSPQLAVQETQYF
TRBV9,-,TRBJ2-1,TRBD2,TGTGCCAGCAGCGTATTCCCCCTCGCGGGAGCCTACAATGAGCAGTTCTTC,CASSVFPLAGAYNEQFF
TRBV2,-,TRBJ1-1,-,TGTGCCAGCAAAACACTGACAGTAGGAGAAGCTTTCTTT,CASKTLTVGEAFF
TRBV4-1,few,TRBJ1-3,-,TGCGCCAGCAGCCAAAGGGGCCCAACAACTGGAAACACCATATATTTT,CASSQRGPTTGNTIYF
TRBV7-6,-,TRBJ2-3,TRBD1,TGTGCCAGCAGCTTAGGACCCAGGGACAGGGTAGGAGATACGCAGTATTTT,CASSLGPRDRVGDTQYF
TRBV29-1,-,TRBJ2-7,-,TGCAGCGTTGCAAGGGGCGGAGAGCAGTACTTC,CSVARGGEQYF
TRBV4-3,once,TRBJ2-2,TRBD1,TGCGCCAGCAGCCAAGCCCCCGGGGACAGGACACACACCGGGGAGCTGTTTTTT,CASSQAPGDRTHTGELFF
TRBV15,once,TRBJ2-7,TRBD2,TGTGCCACCAGCACCACACACGGACTAGCGGGGGCTCCTGCCTACGAGCAGTACTTC,CATSTTHGLAGAPAYEQYF
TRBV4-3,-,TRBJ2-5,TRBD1,TGCGCCAGCAGCCATTACAGGGGCGAGGAGACCCAGTACTTC,CASSHYRGEETQYF
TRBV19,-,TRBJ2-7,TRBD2,TGTGCCAGTAAAGCGGGGGGGCCCTACGAGCAGTACTTC,CASKAGGPYEQYF
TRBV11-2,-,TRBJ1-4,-,TGTGCCAGCAGCTTAGAGTCGACAACCACTAATGAAAAACTGTTTTTT,CASSLESTTTNEKLFF
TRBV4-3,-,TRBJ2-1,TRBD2,TGCGCCAGCAGCCACGGCGGGGGGGCCTATGAGCAGTTCTTC,CASSHGGGAYEQFF
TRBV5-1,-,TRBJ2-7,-,TGCGCCAGCAGCCTTGATGACAGGAACGAGCAGTACTTC,CASSLDDRNEQYF
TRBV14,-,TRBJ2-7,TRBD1,TGTGCCAGCAGCCAAGGGACAGGGGGCTTGGACGAGCAGTACTTC,CASSQGTGGLDEQYF
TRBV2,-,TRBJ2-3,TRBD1,TGTGCCTGCTCCGGGACAGGCAAAACAGATACGCAGTATTTT,CACSGTGKTDTQYF